This T cell receptor beta chain is from a study of sequential checkpoint blockade in melanoma. Turning to the study itself: First-line arms were nivolumab then ipilimumab, or the reverse, randomized 1:1. After both sequences, patients received maintenance nivolumab.

This clone was observed a single time. The CDR3 consists of 14 residues. The V gene end was trimmed by 5 bases and the J gene end by 5 bases; junction bases not matched to a gene: 5. CDR1 and CDR2 (germline): LNHDA, SQIVND (reference sequence). Some clones are missing from TCRdb's copy, which holds only in-frame ones; the method was immunoSEQ multiplex PCR. Among under 20,000 clones listed, approximately 82% were seen once. As to treatment: randomized to nivolumab then ipilimumab (arm A) or the reverse (arm B). None of the patients previously received DNA-damaging chemotherapy. Sorted cells were live CD3+CD8+, lacking CD19 and CD56, from PBMCs.

Material: CD8+ T cells sorted from blood (inferred from file names), obtained from a patient given nivolumab and ipilimumab in sequence. This TCR came from a human donor with melanoma. The chain is built from TRBV19 and TRBJ1-1, with TRBD1 matching over 10 bases. This chain's CDR3 is CASSPGQGWTEAFF. DNA of the CDR3: TGTGCCAGTAGTCCGGGACAGGGGTGGACTGAAGCTTTCTTT.